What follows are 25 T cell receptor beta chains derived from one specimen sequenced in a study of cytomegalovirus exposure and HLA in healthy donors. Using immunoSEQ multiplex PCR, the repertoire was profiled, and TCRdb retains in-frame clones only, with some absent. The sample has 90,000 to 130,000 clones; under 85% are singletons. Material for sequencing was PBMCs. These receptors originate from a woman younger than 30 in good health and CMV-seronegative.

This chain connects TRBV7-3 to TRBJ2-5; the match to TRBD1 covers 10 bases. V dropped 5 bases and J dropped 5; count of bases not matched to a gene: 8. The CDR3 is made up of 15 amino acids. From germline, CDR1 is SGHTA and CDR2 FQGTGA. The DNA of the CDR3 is TGTGCCAGCAGCGCGACAGGGGGCGCGATGGAGACCCAGTACTTC. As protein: CASSATGGAMETQYF.

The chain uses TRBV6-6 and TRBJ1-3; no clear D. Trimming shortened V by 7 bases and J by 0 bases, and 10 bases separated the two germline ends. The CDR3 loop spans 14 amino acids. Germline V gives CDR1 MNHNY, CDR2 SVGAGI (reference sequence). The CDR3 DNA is TGTGCCAGCAAACCCCGCGGCTCTGGAAACACCATATATTTT. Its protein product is CASKPRGSGNTIYF.

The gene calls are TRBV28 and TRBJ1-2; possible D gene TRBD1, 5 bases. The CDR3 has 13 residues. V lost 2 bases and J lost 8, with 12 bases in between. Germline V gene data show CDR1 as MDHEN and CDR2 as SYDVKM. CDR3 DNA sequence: TGTGCCAGCAGTTTAATGCCAGGGTTAGGCTACACCTTC. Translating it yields CASSLMPGLGYTF.

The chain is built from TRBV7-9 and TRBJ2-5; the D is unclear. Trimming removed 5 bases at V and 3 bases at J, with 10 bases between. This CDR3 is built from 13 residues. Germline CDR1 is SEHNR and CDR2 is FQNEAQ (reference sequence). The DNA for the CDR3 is TGTGCCAGCAGCCCATTACGGGAAGAGACCCAGTACTTC. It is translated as CASSPLREETQYF.

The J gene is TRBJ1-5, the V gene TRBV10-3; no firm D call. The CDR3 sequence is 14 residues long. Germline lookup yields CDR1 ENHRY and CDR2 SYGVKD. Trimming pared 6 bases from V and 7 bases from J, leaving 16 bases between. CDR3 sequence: CAISENEGSQPQHF. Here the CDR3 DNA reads TGTGCCATCAGCGAGAATGAGGGTAGCCAGCCCCAGCATTTT.

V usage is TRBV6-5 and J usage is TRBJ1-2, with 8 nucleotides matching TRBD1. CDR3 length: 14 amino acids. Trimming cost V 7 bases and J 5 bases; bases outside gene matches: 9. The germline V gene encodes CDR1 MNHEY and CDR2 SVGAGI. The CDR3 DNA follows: TGTGCCAGCACCGACTCAGGGGGCGGGTATGGCTACACCTTC. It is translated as CASTDSGGGYGYTF.

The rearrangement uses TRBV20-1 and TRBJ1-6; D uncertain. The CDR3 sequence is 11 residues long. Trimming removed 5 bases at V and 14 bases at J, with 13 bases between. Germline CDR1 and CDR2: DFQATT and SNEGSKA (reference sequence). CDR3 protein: CSAGHGEALHF. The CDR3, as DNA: TGCAGTGCTGGTCACGGAGAGGCCCTCCACTTT.

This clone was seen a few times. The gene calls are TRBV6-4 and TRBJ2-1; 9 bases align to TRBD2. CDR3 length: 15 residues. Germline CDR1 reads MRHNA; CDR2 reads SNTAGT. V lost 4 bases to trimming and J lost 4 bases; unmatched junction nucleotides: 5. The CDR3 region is CASSVSGGEYNEQFF. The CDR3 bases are TGTGCCAGCAGTGTTAGCGGGGGCGAGTACAATGAGCAGTTCTTC.

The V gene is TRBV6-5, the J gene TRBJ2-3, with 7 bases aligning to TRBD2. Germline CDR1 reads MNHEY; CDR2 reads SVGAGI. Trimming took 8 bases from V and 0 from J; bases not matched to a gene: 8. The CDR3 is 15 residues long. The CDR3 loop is CASSMRGYSTDTQYF. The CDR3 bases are TGTGCCAGCTCTATGCGGGGGTACAGCACAGATACGCAGTATTTT.

CDR3 protein: CASSDDLTKETQYF. The CDR3 DNA follows: TGTGCCAGCAGTGATGATCTAACGAAAGAGACCCAGTACTTC. The gene calls are TRBV6-1 and TRBJ2-5; no reliable D call. The CDR3 runs 14 residues. Trimming took off 3 bases at V and 3 bases at J, with 11 bases between the two ends. The germline gives CDR1 MNHNS, CDR2 SASEGT.

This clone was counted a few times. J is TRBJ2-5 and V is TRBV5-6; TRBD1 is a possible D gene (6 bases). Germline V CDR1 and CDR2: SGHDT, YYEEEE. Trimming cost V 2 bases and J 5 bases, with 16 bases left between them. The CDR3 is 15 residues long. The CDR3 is CASSFLGGDRETQYF. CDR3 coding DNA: TGTGCCAGCAGCTTTTTAGGGGGAGATCGGGAGACCCAGTACTTC.

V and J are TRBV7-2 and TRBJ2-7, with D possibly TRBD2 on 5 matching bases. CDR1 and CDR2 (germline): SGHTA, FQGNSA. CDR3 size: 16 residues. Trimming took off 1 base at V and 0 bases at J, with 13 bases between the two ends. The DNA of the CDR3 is TGTGCCAGCAGCTTAGGAGGGCTTCGGATCTCCTACGAGCAGTACTTC. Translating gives CASSLGGLRISYEQYF.

The DNA of the CDR3 is TGTGCCAGCAGCGTAGACGGGGGTGTTAAGACCCAGTACTTC. This translates into CASSVDGGVKTQYF. The chain carries TRBV9 and TRBJ2-5, with D possibly matching TRBD2 (6 bases). Germline-derived CDR1 and CDR2 are SGDLS and YYNGEE. The ends were cut back, 0 bases at V and 6 bases at J, with 12 bases in the middle. The CDR3 extends over 14 amino acids.

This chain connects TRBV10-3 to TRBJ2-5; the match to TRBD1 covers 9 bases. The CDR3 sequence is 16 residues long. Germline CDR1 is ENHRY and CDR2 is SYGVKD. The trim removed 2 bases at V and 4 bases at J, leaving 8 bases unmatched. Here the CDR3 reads CAISERGQGGAETQYF. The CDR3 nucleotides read TGTGCCATCAGTGAGAGGGGACAGGGAGGGGCAGAGACCCAGTACTTC.

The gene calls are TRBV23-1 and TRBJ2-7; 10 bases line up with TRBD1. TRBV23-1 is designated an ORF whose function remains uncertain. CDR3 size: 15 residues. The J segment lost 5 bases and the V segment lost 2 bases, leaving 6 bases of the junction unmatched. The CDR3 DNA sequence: TGCGCCAGCAGTCAAAGACAGGGGGCTAGGAACGAGCAGTACTTC. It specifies CASSQRQGARNEQYF.

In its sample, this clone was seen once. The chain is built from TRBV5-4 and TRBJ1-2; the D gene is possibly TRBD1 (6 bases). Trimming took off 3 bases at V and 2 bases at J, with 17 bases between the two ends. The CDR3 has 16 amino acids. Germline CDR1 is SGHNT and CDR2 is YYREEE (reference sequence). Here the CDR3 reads CASSYETGDANYGYTF. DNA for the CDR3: TGTGCCAGCAGCTACGAGACAGGCGATGCAAACTATGGCTACACCTTC.

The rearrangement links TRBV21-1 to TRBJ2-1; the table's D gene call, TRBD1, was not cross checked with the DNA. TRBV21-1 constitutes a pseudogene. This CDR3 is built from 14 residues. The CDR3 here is CASHRDRGSNEQFF. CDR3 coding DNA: TGTGCCAGCCATCGGGACAGGGGCTCCAATGAGCAGTTCTTC.

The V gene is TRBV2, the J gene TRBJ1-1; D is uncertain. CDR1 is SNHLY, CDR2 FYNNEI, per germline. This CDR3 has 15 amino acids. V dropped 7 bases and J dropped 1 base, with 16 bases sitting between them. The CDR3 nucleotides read TGTGCCAGCACCAAAGCGGGCAAACCGAACACTGAAGCTTTCTTT. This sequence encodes CASTKAGKPNTEAFF.

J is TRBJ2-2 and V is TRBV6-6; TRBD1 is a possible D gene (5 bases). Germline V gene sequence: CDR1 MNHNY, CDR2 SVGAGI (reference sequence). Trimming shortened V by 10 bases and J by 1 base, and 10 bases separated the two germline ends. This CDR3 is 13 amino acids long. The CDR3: CATTRGNTGELFF. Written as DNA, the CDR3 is TGTGCCACCACAAGGGGGAACACCGGGGAGCTGTTTTTT.

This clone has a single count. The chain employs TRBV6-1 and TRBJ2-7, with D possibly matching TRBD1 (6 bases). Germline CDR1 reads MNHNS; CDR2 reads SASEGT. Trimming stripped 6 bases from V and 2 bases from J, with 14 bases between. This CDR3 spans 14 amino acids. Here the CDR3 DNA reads TGTGCCAGCAGAGCAACGGGACAAGCCTACGAGCAGTACTTC. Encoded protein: CASRATGQAYEQYF.

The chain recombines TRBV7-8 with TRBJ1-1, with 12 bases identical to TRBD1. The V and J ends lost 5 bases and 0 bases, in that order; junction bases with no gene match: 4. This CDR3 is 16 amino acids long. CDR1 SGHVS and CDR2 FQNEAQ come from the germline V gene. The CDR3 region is CASSGDRGRLNTEAFF. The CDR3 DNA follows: TGTGCCAGCAGCGGGGACAGGGGGCGACTGAACACTGAAGCTTTCTTT.

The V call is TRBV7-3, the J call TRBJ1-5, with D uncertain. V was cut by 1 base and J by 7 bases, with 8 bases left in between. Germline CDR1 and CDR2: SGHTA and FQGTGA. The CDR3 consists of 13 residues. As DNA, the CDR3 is TGTGCCAGCAGCTTAAGAGGTGGGCAGCCCCAGCATTTT. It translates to CASSLRGGQPQHF.

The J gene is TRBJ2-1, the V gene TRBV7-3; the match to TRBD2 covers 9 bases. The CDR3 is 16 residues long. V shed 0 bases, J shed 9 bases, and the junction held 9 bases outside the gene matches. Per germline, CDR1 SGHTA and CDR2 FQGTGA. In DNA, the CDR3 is TGTGCCAGCAGCTTAACATTGCGGGGGGGCGGGGTTGAGCAGTTCTTC. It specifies CASSLTLRGGGVEQFF.

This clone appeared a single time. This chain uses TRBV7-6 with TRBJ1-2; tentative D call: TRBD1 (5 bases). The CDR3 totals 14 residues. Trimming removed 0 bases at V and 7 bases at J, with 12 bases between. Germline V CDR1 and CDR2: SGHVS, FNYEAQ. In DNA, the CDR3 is TGTGCCAGCAGCTTAGCATCAGTAGGGGTTGGCTACACCTTC. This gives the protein CASSLASVGVGYTF.

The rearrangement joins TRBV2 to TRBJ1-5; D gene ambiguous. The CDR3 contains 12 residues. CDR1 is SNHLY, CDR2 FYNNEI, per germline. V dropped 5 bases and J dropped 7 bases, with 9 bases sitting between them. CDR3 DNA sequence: TGTGCCAGCAGTTACGGAGAACAGCCCCAGCATTTT. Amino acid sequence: CASSYGEQPQHF.